This T cell receptor (beta chain) was documented in a study of shared clonotypes between healthy human individuals. Findings of the study overall: It was the few donors that limited the genetic and exposure-history diversity represented.

Running of the assay took place at deep level. Libraries were prepared by immunoSEQ multiplex PCR; TCRdb keeps only in-frame clonotypes and omits some of them. The sample contains about 520,000 clones, around four fifths of which appear only once. The CDR3 length is 17 residues. CDR1 and CDR2 from the germline V gene are MNHEY and SMNVEV (reference sequence). Recent vaccinations or acute infections were absent in the healthy HIV-negative adult donors. Comment on this clone: What it binds is not known. The germline gene is not matched at one end of the junction; a read error may be the cause.

The sequence derives from a woman between 40 and 50 years old in good health. Some clones in this sample may be carry-over from other donors' samples. Sequencing was performed on PBMCs. The chain carries TRBV27 and TRBJ2-7, with a possible D match to TRBD1 (5 bases). For the CDR3, the DNA is TGTGCCAACAGTTTAGCCCCGACAGTATCCTCTGTCTACGAGCAGTACTTC. It codes for CANSLAPTVSSVYEQYF.